This TCR beta chain was retrieved from a study of cytomegalovirus exposure and HLA in healthy donors. Whole-study results and caveats: In vitro confirmation showed a few CMV-associated chains to be CMV antigen specific. Within the 120 validation repertoires, first-cohort TCR clusters tended to co-occur, according to a later analysis.

The assay was immunoSEQ multiplex PCR, and TCRdb's table has in-frame clones only and misses some. The sample lists 120,000 to 150,000 clones; about 86% were seen once. Comment on this clone: The antigen is unknown.

A roughly 120-subject validation cohort, separate from the roughly 700-subject first cohort, supplied the donors. After removal of 6 bases from V and 5 bases from J, the junction contained 5 bases not matched to a gene. This CDR3 is 14 amino acids long. The germline V gene encodes CDR1 SNHLY and CDR2 FYNNEI. Specimen: PBMCs. The chain couples TRBV2 to TRBJ2-1; 9 bases match TRBD2. The receptor was derived from a woman aged 18-29 years in good health and CMV-seropositive. CDR3 bases: TGTGCCAGCAGGATGGCTAGCGGGGACAATGAGCAGTTCTTC. This sequence encodes CASRMASGDNEQFF.